This passage covers 13 T cell receptor beta chains from one sample sequenced in a study of blood T cell repertoires in COVID-19. The table came from immunoSEQ multiplex PCR; TCRdb's copy has only in-frame clones and leaves some out. The data contain 75,000 to 100,000 clones, more than 75% of them singletons. The sample comprised peripheral blood. These receptors all come from a human donor in a cohort sampled during active COVID-19.

The chain carries TRBV23-1 and TRBJ1-5; D possibly corresponds to TRBD1 (5 bases). TRBV23-1 carries the ORF label, with uncertain function. The CDR3 runs 17 residues. Between the trimmed V and J ends, which lost 3 bases and 2 bases, there was a span of 17 bases. The CDR3 sequence: CASSHASSGCGNQPQHF. The CDR3 region has the DNA TGCGCCAGCAGTCACGCGTCGTCAGGGTGCGGCAATCAGCCCCAGCATTTT.

This chain uses TRBV30 with TRBJ2-7; 7 bases map to TRBD2. CDR3 size: 13 residues. CDR1 is GTSNPN, CDR2 SVGIG, per germline (reference sequence). The V gene end was trimmed by 2 bases and the J gene end by 5 bases; junction bases not matched to a gene: 6. The CDR3 is CAWSLRGVHEQYF. Written as DNA, the CDR3 is TGTGCCTGGAGTCTCCGGGGGGTTCACGAGCAGTACTTC. Drawing the rest from reference TRBV30 and TRBJ2-7, the complete variable domain is SQTIHQWPATLVQPVGSPLSLECTVEGTSNPNLYWYRQAAGRGLQLLFYSVGIGQISSEVPQNLSASRPQDRQFILSSKKLLLSDSGFYLCAWSLRGVHEQYFGPGTRLTVT.

The V call is TRBV28, the J call TRBJ1-2, with 8 bases identical to TRBD1. The CDR3 spans 14 residues. The germline CDR1 and CDR2 sequences are MDHEN and SYDVKM. After removal of 4 bases from V and 12 bases from J, the junction contained 13 bases not matched to a gene. For the CDR3, the DNA is TGTGCCAGCAGTTCCGCGCCCCCCAGGGGGCTTGACACCTTC. As protein: CASSSAPPRGLDTF.

This chain links TRBV2 with TRBJ2-1; tentatively, D is TRBD2 (5 bases). Germline V lookup: CDR1 SNHLY, CDR2 FYNNEI. This CDR3 contains 17 residues. Trimming shortened V by 6 bases and J by 0 bases, and 18 bases separated the two germline ends. CDR3 in DNA: TGTGCCAGCAGAATCCTTCCCGGGAAGAGCTCCTACAATGAGCAGTTCTTC. This translates into CASRILPGKSSYNEQFF.

The rearrangement uses TRBV6-1 and TRBJ2-1, with 10 bases identical to TRBD2. This CDR3 region has 18 residues. Per germline, CDR1 MNHNS and CDR2 SASEGT. The V segment lost 4 bases and the J segment 4 bases; nucleotides outside the gene matches: 13. CDR3 loop: CASSGPSGGPHPYNEQFF. The CDR3 DNA follows: TGTGCCAGCAGTGGGCCTAGCGGGGGCCCACACCCATACAATGAGCAGTTCTTC.

This clone was detected once. V usage is TRBV14 and J usage is TRBJ2-3, with 9 nucleotides matching TRBD2. Germline CDR1 and CDR2: SGHDN and FVKESK. The CDR3 is 15 residues long. V was clipped by 3 bases and J by 6 bases; unmatched bases: 7. CDR3: CASSQGGTSLDTQYF. CDR3 DNA sequence: TGTGCCAGCAGCCAGGGGGGGACTAGCCTTGATACGCAGTATTTT. Using reference TRBV14 and TRBJ2-3 for the parts outside the CDR3, the full variable domain is EAGVTQFPSHSVIEKGQTVTLRCDPISGHDNLYWYRRVMGKEIKFLLHFVKESKQDESGMPNNRFLAERTGGTYSTLKVQPAELEDSGVYFCASSQGGTSLDTQYFGPGTRLTVL.

With regard to this clone: This sample also contains other DNA sequences that code for the same CDR3. The chain has TRBV7-2 and TRBJ2-7, with TRBD2 as a possible D gene (6 bases). The CDR3 has 13 amino acids. Germline V gene lookup returns CDR1 SGHTA and CDR2 FQGNSA. Trimming removed 0 bases from V and 3 bases from J, with 6 bases in between. This CDR3 reads CASSLAGLYEQYF. The CDR3 DNA is TGTGCCAGCAGCTTAGCGGGACTCTACGAGCAGTACTTC.

The J gene is TRBJ1-1, the V gene TRBV10-3, with TRBD1 matching over 8 bases. CDR1 and CDR2 from the germline V gene are ENHRY and SYGVKD. The ends lost 3 bases at V and 0 bases at J; junction bases unmatched: 3. This CDR3 contains 15 residues. The CDR3 reads CAISERTGMNTEAFF. DNA of the CDR3: TGTGCCATCAGTGAAAGGACAGGGATGAACACTGAAGCTTTCTTT.

V and J are TRBV28 and TRBJ2-1; 8 bases fit TRBD2. The ends lost 4 bases at V and 10 bases at J; junction bases unmatched: 9. This CDR3 has 14 residues. Germline V gives CDR1 MDHEN, CDR2 SYDVKM. DNA of the CDR3: TGTGCCAGCAGTTCCTCGGGACTAGTGATGGAGCAGTTCTTC. Protein product: CASSSSGLVMEQFF. The complete variable domain, with remaining parts taken from reference TRBV28 and TRBJ2-1, reads DVKVTQSSRYLVKRTGEKVFLECVQDMDHENMFWYRQDPGLGLRLIYFSYDVKMKEKGDIPEGYSVSREKKERFSLILESASTNQTSMYLCASSSSGLVMEQFFGPGTRLTVL.

The chain employs TRBV11-3 and TRBJ2-5, with TRBD1 identical over 7 bases. Germline V gene data show CDR1 as SGHNT and CDR2 as YENEEA. With 3 bases clipped from V and 9 bases from J, the junction kept 4 bases outside the gene matches. The CDR3 runs to 12 residues. Written as DNA, the CDR3 is TGTGCCAGCAGCTTGGAAACAGGGGCCCAGTACTTC. Translation: CASSLETGAQYF.

This chain joins TRBV28 and TRBJ2-1; 8 bases are shared with TRBD1. Trimming took 6 bases from V and 4 from J; bases not matched to a gene: 8. Per germline, CDR1 MDHEN and CDR2 SYDVKM. This CDR3 has 15 amino acids. In nucleotides, the CDR3 is TGTGCCAGCAGCCAAACAGGGGGTTCTTACAATGAGCAGTTCTTC. It specifies CASSQTGGSYNEQFF.

This clone appeared once. The chain joins TRBV5-4 to TRBJ2-2; D might be TRBD2 (5 bases). In germline, CDR1 is SGHNT, CDR2 YYREEE (reference sequence). Trimming took 4 bases from V and 0 from J, leaving 13 bases between them. The CDR3 has 16 amino acids. CDR3 sequence (DNA): TGTGCCAGCAGCCCCCCGGAACTAGCGAACACCGGGGAGCTGTTTTTT. This encodes CASSPPELANTGELFF. Full variable domain (outside the CDR3, taken from reference TRBV5-4 and TRBJ2-2): ETGVTQSPTHLIKTRGQQVTLRCSSQSGHNTVSWYQQALGQGPQFIFQYYREEENGRGNFPPRFSGLQFPNYSSELNVNALELDDSALYLCASSPPELANTGELFFGEGSRLTVL.

V usage is TRBV11-2 and J usage is TRBJ2-2; maybe TRBD1 (6 bases). The CDR3 sequence is 16 residues long. V lost 1 base and J lost 2, with 11 bases in between. Germline assignment: CDR1 SGHAT and CDR2 FQNNGV. The CDR3 is CASSLVGGDNTGELFF. The CDR3 region has the DNA TGTGCCAGCAGCTTAGTAGGGGGAGACAACACCGGGGAGCTGTTTTTT.